These 26 T cell receptor beta chains share one sample of origin, sequenced in a study of glioma-infiltrating T cells after dendritic cell vaccination. Clones were sequenced by immunoSEQ multiplex PCR, and TCRdb holds only the in-frame ones, with some missing. Of roughly 100,000 clones listed, around 90% are singletons. Time point specified: after dendritic cell vaccination, including at tumor progression/relapse. The sequenced sample was blood, obtained after dendritic cell vaccination. These receptors originate from a human donor with glioblastoma.

The CDR3 sequence is CASSLGQKNTEAFF. DNA for the CDR3: TGCGCCAGCAGCTTGGGACAGAAGAACACTGAAGCTTTCTTT. V usage is TRBV5-1 and J usage is TRBJ1-1, with TRBD1 as a possible D gene (5 bases). Trimming shortened V by 0 bases and J by 1 base, and 7 bases separated the two germline ends. The CDR3 spans 14 residues. Germline V gives CDR1 SGHRS, CDR2 YFSETQ.

The gene calls are TRBV7-9 and TRBJ2-1; 7 positions agree with TRBD2. CDR3 length: 12 residues. Germline V CDR1 and CDR2: SEHNR, FQNEAQ (reference sequence). The V and J ends lost 5 bases and 14 bases, in that order; junction bases with no gene match: 9. The CDR3 nucleotides read TGTGCCAGCAGCCCCCGGAGCGGGGCAGAGTTCTTC. Translation: CASSPRSGAEFF.

CDR3 loop: CASSFDRDRGDTQYF. In DNA form, the CDR3 reads TGTGCCAGCAGCTTCGACCGGGACAGGGGGGATACGCAGTATTTT. The J gene is TRBJ2-3, the V gene TRBV7-9; the match to TRBD1 covers 11 bases. The germline CDR1 and CDR2 sequences are SEHNR and FQNEAQ (reference sequence). V was clipped by 3 bases and J by 6 bases; unmatched bases: 5. The CDR3 contains 15 residues.

CDR3 amino acids: CASSFDVANYGYTF. CDR3 DNA sequence: TGTGCCAGCAGCTTCGATGTAGCTAACTATGGCTACACCTTC. J is TRBJ1-2 and V is TRBV5-4; D call uncertain. Germline V gene data show CDR1 as SGHNT and CDR2 as YYREEE (reference sequence). CDR3 length: 14 amino acids. With 2 bases removed from V and 0 bases from J, the gap between germline ends came to 8 bases.

The V call is TRBV5-1, the J call TRBJ1-6, with 7 nucleotides matching TRBD1. J gave up 8 bases and V 6 bases, and 14 bases lay outside the gene matches. Germline V gene sequence: CDR1 SGHRS, CDR2 YFSETQ. The CDR3 is made up of 16 amino acids. CDR3 region: CASKPGQGGGDSPLHF. The CDR3 DNA follows: TGCGCCAGCAAACCCGGGCAAGGGGGCGGGGATTCACCCCTCCACTTT.

This chain uses TRBV5-4 with TRBJ1-2; D ambiguous. CDR1 and CDR2 (germline): SGHNT, YYREEE (reference sequence). This CDR3 is built from 14 residues. The germline V and J ends were trimmed by 3 bases and 0 bases, with 9 bases remaining between them. In DNA form, the CDR3 reads TGTGCCAGCAGCTCTTCACAGTCTAACTATGGCTACACCTTC. This encodes CASSSSQSNYGYTF.

As for this clone: The sample holds other DNA sequences that translate to the same CDR3. CDR3 DNA: TGTGCCAGCAGTTCCCTTGTGACAGGGCACTCCCCCCTCCACTTT. Translating it yields CASSSLVTGHSPLHF. The chain joins TRBV25-1 to TRBJ1-6; 7 bases are a match to TRBD1. Germline CDR1 reads MGHDK; CDR2 reads SYGVNS. V lost 5 bases to trimming and J lost 13 bases; unmatched junction nucleotides: 14. The CDR3 length is 15 residues.

The J gene is TRBJ2-5, the V gene TRBV7-6; 9 bases are a match to TRBD2. Germline CDR1 SGHVS, CDR2 FNYEAQ. The CDR3 extends over 17 amino acids. V lost 1 base to trimming and J lost 3 bases; unmatched junction nucleotides: 9. The CDR3 region is CASSLGLLAGAEETQYF. In DNA, the CDR3 is TGTGCCAGCAGCTTAGGACTCTTAGCGGGGGCCGAAGAGACCCAGTACTTC. Based on the CDR3 plus reference TRBV7-6 and TRBJ2-5, the full variable domain is GAGVSQSPRYKVTKRGQDVALRCDPISGHVSLYWYRQALGQGPEFLTYFNYEAQQDKSGLPNDRFSAERPEGSISTLTIQRTEQRDSAMYRCASSLGLLAGAEETQYFGPGTRLLVL.

The chain carries TRBV19 and TRBJ2-7, with TRBD1 matching over 9 bases. Trimming removed 6 bases from V and 0 bases from J; junction bases left unmatched: 3. CDR1 and CDR2 (germline): LNHDA, SQIVND (reference sequence). The CDR3 has 14 residues. Here the CDR3 reads CASRETGGSYEQYF. The CDR3 DNA follows: TGTGCCAGTAGGGAGACAGGGGGCTCCTACGAGCAGTACTTC.

The chain carries TRBV6-1 and TRBJ2-7; D is possibly TRBD2 (5 bases). Trimming took 0 bases from V and 2 from J, leaving 8 bases between them. Germline V gene data show CDR1 as MNHNS and CDR2 as SASEGT. CDR3 length: 14 amino acids. In DNA form, the CDR3 reads TGTGCCAGCAGTGAAGCTGGCGGGCCCTACGAGCAGTACTTC. This encodes CASSEAGGPYEQYF.

The chain has TRBV5-1 and TRBJ1-4, with 9 bases identical to TRBD1. Germline CDR1 reads SGHRS; CDR2 reads YFSETQ. Unmatched junction bases numbered 15, after V lost 4 bases and J lost 8 bases. The CDR3 consists of 17 residues. CDR3 amino acids: CASSEGWGGTGSEKLFF. The CDR3 coding sequence is TGCGCCAGCAGCGAAGGATGGGGGGGGACAGGGAGCGAAAAACTGTTTTTT. The full variable domain, its missing parts supplied by reference TRBV5-1 and TRBJ1-4, is KAGVTQTPRYLIKTRGQQVTLSCSPISGHRSVSWYQQTPGQGLQFLFEYFSETQRNKGNFPGRFSGRQFSNSRSEMNVSTLELGDSALYLCASSEGWGGTGSEKLFFGSGTQLSVL.

In DNA form, the CDR3 reads TGCAGCGCCATGACAGGGGAATCCTACAATGAGCAGTTCTTC. This codes for CSAMTGESYNEQFF. The J gene is TRBJ2-1, the V gene TRBV29-1; 8 bases match TRBD1. Germline V gene lookup returns CDR1 SQVTM and CDR2 ANQGSEA. This CDR3 has 14 residues. V lost 7 bases, J lost 1 base, and 6 bases stayed unmatched.

The genes are TRBV10-3 and TRBJ2-5, with D tentatively TRBD1 (6 bases). CDR1 is ENHRY and CDR2 is SYGVKD in the germline V gene. Trimming stripped 4 bases from V and 0 bases from J, with 9 bases between. The CDR3 covers 14 residues. CDR3 bases: TGTGCCATCAGTGGGACAGCGTACCAAGAGACCCAGTACTTC. Translating gives CAISGTAYQETQYF.

The chain joins TRBV5-4 to TRBJ1-6; D is perhaps TRBD1 (6 bases). Germline V gene sequence: CDR1 SGHNT, CDR2 YYREEE (reference sequence). V shed 2 bases and J shed 8 bases, with 20 bases lying between them. CDR3 length equals 17 residues. The CDR3 is CASSLDNRVTAYSPLHF. CDR3 DNA sequence: TGTGCCAGCAGCTTAGATAACAGGGTAACGGCCTATTCACCCCTCCACTTT.

This clone came up once. The rearrangement links TRBV2 to TRBJ1-1; 7 nucleotides line up with TRBD1. Looked up from germline, CDR1 is SNHLY and CDR2 is FYNNEI. J gave up 4 bases and V 11 bases, and 16 bases lay outside the gene matches. The CDR3 is made up of 15 amino acids. The CDR3 DNA follows: TGTGCCGGACCGGTGGGACAGAGGGACGGCACTGAAGCTTTCTTT. It codes for CAGPVGQRDGTEAFF.

This clone was counted a few times. V and J are TRBV2 and TRBJ2-4; the match to TRBD1 covers 12 bases. V shed 5 bases and J 8 bases; nucleotides not matched to a gene: 10. CDR3 length: 16 amino acids. CDR1 is SNHLY and CDR2 is FYNNEI in the germline V gene. The CDR3 nucleotides read TGTGCCAGCAGTCCTGGGGGACAGGGGGCATTGGACATTCAGTACTTC. This gives the protein CASSPGGQGALDIQYF.

The chain employs TRBV29-1 and TRBJ1-2, with a tentative D call TRBD1 (5 bases). CDR3 size: 12 residues. Germline V gene data show CDR1 as SQVTM and CDR2 as ANQGSEA. V was trimmed by 5 bases and J by 5 bases, leaving 12 bases between them. This chain's CDR3 is CSVPREGYGYTF. The CDR3 nucleotides read TGCAGCGTTCCCAGGGAAGGTTATGGCTACACCTTC. Full variable domain (rest looked up from reference TRBV29-1 and TRBJ1-2): SAVISQKPSRDICQRGTSLTIQCQVDSQVTMMFWYRQQPGQSLTLIATANQGSEATYESGFVIDKFPISRPNLTFSTLTVSNMSPEDSSIYLCSVPREGYGYTFGSGTRLTVV.

The gene calls are TRBV19 and TRBJ2-3; no reliable D call. The germline V and J ends were trimmed by 5 bases and 5 bases, with 11 bases remaining between them. Looked up from germline, CDR1 is LNHDA and CDR2 is SQIVND (reference sequence). The length of the CDR3 is 13 residues. CDR3: CASSSQAGDTQYF. The CDR3 nucleotides are TGTGCCAGTAGTTCCCAAGCCGGAGATACGCAGTATTTT.

This chain joins TRBV19 and TRBJ1-2, with D possibly TRBD1 on 5 matching bases. Germline V gene data show CDR1 as LNHDA and CDR2 as SQIVND (reference sequence). CDR3 length: 18 residues. Trimming took 3 bases from V and 0 from J, leaving 20 bases between them. CDR3 region: CASSMGRQTSSTNYGYTF. In nucleotides, the CDR3 is TGTGCCAGTAGTATGGGCCGACAGACAAGCTCAACTAACTATGGCTACACCTTC.

The J gene is TRBJ2-1, the V gene TRBV5-4; TRBD1 or TRBD2 may be the D gene (6 bases each). Trimming left V 4 bases short and J 4 bases short, with 27 bases between. Germline values: CDR1 SGHNT, CDR2 YYREEE (reference sequence). This CDR3 contains 19 residues. The CDR3 sequence: CASSLEGVKYRARYNEQFF. CDR3 nucleotide sequence: TGTGCCAGCAGCCTGGAGGGGGTCAAGTATCGCGCTCGATACAATGAGCAGTTCTTC. Full variable domain (missing parts from reference TRBV5-4 and TRBJ2-1): ETGVTQSPTHLIKTRGQQVTLRCSSQSGHNTVSWYQQALGQGPQFIFQYYREEENGRGNFPPRFSGLQFPNYSSELNVNALELDDSALYLCASSLEGVKYRARYNEQFFGPGTRLTVL.

The CDR3 region has the DNA TGTGCCAGCAGCCCCGACAGGTATAATTCACCCCTCCACTTT. Protein: CASSPDRYNSPLHF. The chain uses TRBV4-2 and TRBJ1-6; the D gene is possibly TRBD1 (6 bases). V gave up 4 bases and J gave up 4 bases, with 8 bases separating them. This CDR3 comprises 14 residues. CDR1 and CDR2 from the germline V gene are LGHNA and YNFKEQ.

The count of this clone is one. The chain combines TRBV5-1 with TRBJ1-4, with D possibly being TRBD1 (6 bases). V was cut by 5 bases and J by 5 bases, with 16 bases left in between. The CDR3 has 15 residues. Germline loops: CDR1 SGHRS, CDR2 YFSETQ. The DNA of the CDR3 is TGCGCCAGCAGACGATACAGGGATAAGAATGAAAAACTGTTTTTT. Translation: CASRRYRDKNEKLFF.

The genes are TRBV6-1 and TRBJ2-5; possibly TRBD1 for D (5 bases). Per germline, CDR1 MNHNS and CDR2 SASEGT. The CDR3 spans 13 residues. The CDR3 nucleotides are TGTGCTATTAGGGGTGTTGGTCTGCAGACCCAGTACTTC. Protein: CAIRGVGLQTQYF.

The rearrangement uses TRBV19 and TRBJ1-1, with 7 bases identical to TRBD1. Unmatched junction bases numbered 6, after V lost 0 bases and J lost 5 bases. CDR3 length: 15 amino acids. Germline V gene data show CDR1 as LNHDA and CDR2 as SQIVND (reference sequence). CDR3 sequence: CASSIEWTGRTEAFF. The DNA of the CDR3 is TGTGCCAGTAGTATAGAGTGGACAGGACGGACTGAAGCTTTCTTT.

The rearrangement links TRBV30 to TRBJ1-4, with D unresolved. The CDR3 contains 14 residues. V lost 1 base and J 4 bases, leaving 10 bases between the germline ends. Germline V CDR1 and CDR2: GTSNPN, SVGIG (reference sequence). Written as DNA, the CDR3 is TGTGCCTGGAGTGCAGGAGGGCTTAATGAAAAACTGTTTTTT. Translated, it gives CAWSAGGLNEKLFF. The complete variable domain, with remaining parts taken from reference TRBV30 and TRBJ1-4, reads SQTIHQWPATLVQPVGSPLSLECTVEGTSNPNLYWYRQAAGRGLQLLFYSVGIGQISSEVPQNLSASRPQDRQFILSSKKLLLSDSGFYLCAWSAGGLNEKLFFGSGTQLSVL.

The table lists this clone with a count of one. Other DNA sequences from this sample encode an identical CDR3 as well. The chain couples TRBV6-5 to TRBJ1-6, with D uncertain. Germline lookup yields CDR1 MNHEY and CDR2 SVGAGI. The V and J ends lost 5 bases and 10 bases respectively, with 18 bases between them. The CDR3 runs 15 residues. The CDR3 is CASSRSSTVISPLHF. CDR3 sequence (DNA): TGTGCCAGCAGTCGATCGTCAACAGTAATCTCACCCCTCCACTTT.